The T cell receptor (beta chain) under discussion was sequenced for a study of shared clonotypes between healthy human individuals. Naive CD8 populations comprised CD45RO-negative cells positively selected for CCR7, excluding terminally differentiated effector memory CD45RA+ cells. CDR1 is SGHTA, CDR2 FQGNSA, per germline. The CDR3 totals 17 residues. V was clipped by 1 base and J by 5 bases, with 20 bases between them. Every subset had its genomic DNA shared out evenly among several immunoSEQ plates. The method was immunoSEQ multiplex PCR; TCRdb's version includes in-frame clones alone and lacks a portion of them. The sample shows around 2,000,000 clones, about 95% of them seen only once.

The sequencing input was naive CD8+ T cells sorted from blood. This rearrangement joins TRBV7-2 to TRBJ2-5, with TRBD1 as a possible D gene (6 bases). This clonotype was sampled from a man younger than 35 in good health. The CDR3 reads CASSLGPYRVERETQYF. CDR3 nucleotide sequence: TGTGCCAGCAGCTTAGGCCCCTACAGGGTTGAGAGGGAGACCCAGTACTTC.